Given below is one T cell receptor (beta chain) in context. Its antigen remains unknown. The approximately 120-subject validation cohort, separate from the roughly 700-subject first cohort, included the donors. The data were taken from a study of cytomegalovirus exposure and HLA in healthy donors. Study-level findings and limits: Some public TCRs appeared in many individuals, while most sequences were rare. Cytomegalovirus-associated status was assigned to approximately 160 TCR beta chains.

The assay was immunoSEQ multiplex PCR, and TCRdb's table has in-frame clones only and misses some. The sample holds around 180,000 clones, 75% to 90% seen once. CDR1 is LGHNA, CDR2 YSLEER, per germline. The CDR3 has 14 amino acids. With 4 bases removed from V and 1 base from J, the gap between germline ends came to 10 bases. This chain uses TRBV4-3 with TRBJ1-1, with a weak D call TRBD1 (5 bases). What was sequenced was PBMCs. The TCR sequence derives from a man aged 18 to 35 in good health and CMV-seropositive. Here the CDR3 DNA reads TGCGCCAGCAGCCCGACAGATGAGAACACTGAAGCTTTCTTT. Protein sequence: CASSPTDENTEAFF.